This T cell receptor (beta chain) comes out of a study of blood T cell repertoires in COVID-19. About the research overall: Acute and convalescent COVID-19 specimens originated in the United States, Italy and Spain. From T cells, B-cell-depleted T cells, or PBMCs came the material, which was cDNA or gDNA.

In the authors' methods: Amplification from reference gene primers served as the basis for estimated nucleated cell counts. Generated by immunoSEQ multiplex PCR, the TCRdb table keeps only in-frame clones and is missing some. The DNA gave D and trimming, while V, J and clone size come from that table. The table lists about 76,000 clones, 86% of them singletons. The V gene end was trimmed by 4 bases and the J gene end by 0 bases; junction bases not matched to a gene: 6. From germline, CDR1 is SGHRS and CDR2 YFSETQ. CDR3 length: 16 amino acids. The sequenced sample was peripheral blood. The receptor was derived from a human donor in a cohort sampled during active COVID-19. The chain has TRBV5-1 and TRBJ1-4; 7 bases are a match to TRBD1. The CDR3 coding sequence is TGCGCCAGCAGCCCTACGACAGGGTCAACTAATGAAAAACTGTTTTTT. This sequence encodes CASSPTTGSTNEKLFF.